One and the same sample provided the 9 T cell receptor beta chains below, sequenced in a study of cytomegalovirus exposure and HLA in healthy donors. Use of 60 Vbeta and 13 Jbeta primers characterized the PCR. The repertoire was sequenced with immunoSEQ multiplex PCR; TCRdb's copy has only in-frame clones and lacks some. The repertoire includes roughly 190,000 clones, about 77% of them detected once, and approximately 4.8% sits in the top ten. The sample comprised PBMCs. These TCRs come from a man aged 25-45 years in good health and CMV-seropositive.

The V and J genes are TRBV27 and TRBJ2-7, with D tentatively TRBD2 (7 bases). The germline CDR1 and CDR2 sequences are MNHEY and SMNVEV (reference sequence). This CDR3 spans 15 amino acids. Between the trimmed V and J ends, which lost 6 bases and 2 bases, there was a span of 17 bases. CDR3 DNA sequence: TGTGCCAGCAGACCTGGGGGGGCGCGGACCTACGAGCAGTACTTC. Its translation is CASRPGGARTYEQYF.

This clone appeared a few times. The V gene is TRBV28, the J gene TRBJ2-7; 14 nucleotides align to TRBD2. Trimming removed 6 bases from V and 0 bases from J; junction bases left unmatched: 7. Germline CDR1 is MDHEN and CDR2 is SYDVKM. The CDR3 loop spans 17 amino acids. The CDR3, as DNA: TGTGCCAGCAGAGATAGGACTAGCGGGAGGCACTCCTACGAGCAGTACTTC. Its protein is CASRDRTSGRHSYEQYF.

The chain couples TRBV19 to TRBJ2-6; 10 bases line up with TRBD2. In germline, CDR1 is LNHDA, CDR2 SQIVND (reference sequence). The length of the CDR3 is 19 residues. With 7 bases clipped from V and 0 bases from J, the junction kept 12 bases outside the gene matches. CDR3 amino acids: CASTSRGLAFRSGANVLTF. DNA of the CDR3: TGTGCCAGTACCTCGCGGGGACTAGCGTTTCGCTCTGGGGCCAACGTCCTGACTTTC.

Turning to this clone: The junction departs from the called germline gene at one end, perhaps through a read error. The chain has TRBV7-7 and TRBJ2-7, with 8 positions matching TRBD2. Per germline, CDR1 SSHAT and CDR2 FNYEAQ (reference sequence). The CDR3 runs 13 residues. The DNA of the CDR3 is TGTGCTAGCAGCTCGGGACTAGTGGGAGAGCAGTACTTC. Its protein is CASSSGLVGEQYF. The full variable domain, in which reference TRBV7-7 and TRBJ2-7 provide the parts outside the CDR3, is GAGVSQSPRYKVTKRGQDVTLRCDPISSHATLYWYQQALGQGPEFLTYFNYEAQPDKSGLPSDRFSAERPEGSISTLTIQRTEQRDSAMYRCASSSGLVGEQYFGPGTRLTVT.

The chain recombines TRBV11-1 with TRBJ2-5; D might be TRBD2 (6 bases). Per germline, CDR1 SGHAT and CDR2 FQDESV (reference sequence). The CDR3 spans 15 residues. Trimming took off 1 base at V and 1 base at J, with 10 bases between the two ends. CDR3 sequence: CASSLGQGLQETQYF. CDR3 nucleotide sequence: TGTGCCAGCAGCTTAGGGCAGGGACTCCAAGAGACCCAGTACTTC. The full variable domain, in which reference TRBV11-1 and TRBJ2-5 provide the parts outside the CDR3, is EAEVAQSPRYKITEKSQAVAFWCDPISGHATLYWYRQILGQGPELLVQFQDESVVDDSQLPKDRFSAERLKGVDSTLKIQPAELGDSAMYLCASSLGQGLQETQYFGPGTRLLVL.

This chain links TRBV5-1 with TRBJ2-1; TRBD2 matches 14 bases. The V segment lost 4 bases and the J segment 5 bases; nucleotides outside the gene matches: 2. Germline V lookup: CDR1 SGHRS, CDR2 YFSETQ. The CDR3 runs 15 residues. DNA of the CDR3: TGCGCCAGCAGCCCGACTAGCGGGGGGGACAATGAGCAGTTCTTC. It is translated as CASSPTSGGDNEQFF. Looking up the rest from reference TRBV5-1 and TRBJ2-1 gives the full variable domain: KAGVTQTPRYLIKTRGQQVTLSCSPISGHRSVSWYQQTPGQGLQFLFEYFSETQRNKGNFPGRFSGRQFSNSRSEMNVSTLELGDSALYLCASSPTSGGDNEQFFGPGTRLTVL.

This clone was seen once. This sequence joins TRBV7-2 and TRBJ2-7; 7 bases align to TRBD2. This CDR3 has 12 amino acids. Germline V CDR1 and CDR2: SGHTA, FQGNSA. With 5 bases clipped from V and 6 bases from J, the junction kept 4 bases outside the gene matches. DNA for the CDR3: TGTGCCAGCAGCCTTAGCGGGTTCGAGCAGTACTTC. Amino acids: CASSLSGFEQYF.

V usage is TRBV6-1 and J usage is TRBJ2-5, with 10 bases matching TRBD1. CDR1 is MNHNS and CDR2 is SASEGT in the germline V gene. Germline trimming cut 5 bases from V and 2 bases from J; bases unmatched to any gene: 5. The CDR3 has 15 amino acids. The CDR3 DNA follows: TGTGCCAGCAGTCAGGGACAGGGGAGGCAAGAGACCCAGTACTTC. Translation gives CASSQGQGRQETQYF.

This chain joins TRBV10-3 and TRBJ2-1, with 11 bases matching TRBD2. The V segment lost 8 bases and the J segment 2 bases; nucleotides outside the gene matches: 11. The CDR3 totals 17 residues. Germline V CDR1 and CDR2: ENHRY, SYGVKD. CDR3 sequence: CAILTGLSGGAYNEQFF. The CDR3 bases are TGTGCCATCTTGACAGGGCTTAGCGGGGGGGCCTACAATGAGCAGTTCTTC.